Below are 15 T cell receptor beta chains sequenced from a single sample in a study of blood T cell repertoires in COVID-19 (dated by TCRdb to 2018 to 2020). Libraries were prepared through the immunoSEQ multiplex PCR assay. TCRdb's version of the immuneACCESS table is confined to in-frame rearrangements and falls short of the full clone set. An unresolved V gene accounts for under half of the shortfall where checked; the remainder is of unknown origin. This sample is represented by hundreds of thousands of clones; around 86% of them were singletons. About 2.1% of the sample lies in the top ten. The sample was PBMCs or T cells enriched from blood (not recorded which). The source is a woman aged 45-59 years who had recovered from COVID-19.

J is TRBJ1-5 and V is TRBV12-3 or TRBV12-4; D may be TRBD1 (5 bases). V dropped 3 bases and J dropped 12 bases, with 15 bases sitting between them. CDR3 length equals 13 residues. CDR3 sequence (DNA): TGTGCCAGCAGTTTGGACCTGGGGCAAAGCCAGCATTTT. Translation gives CASSLDLGQSQHF.

This CDR3 is CASSHPTPGSHEQYF. The DNA for the CDR3 is TGTGCCAGCAGCCATCCGACCCCCGGGTCCCACGAGCAGTACTTC. The chain employs TRBV28 and TRBJ2-7; D not certain. Deletions cut 6 bases from V and 5 bases from J, with 20 bases between. Germline values: CDR1 MDHEN, CDR2 SYDVKM. The CDR3 has 15 residues.

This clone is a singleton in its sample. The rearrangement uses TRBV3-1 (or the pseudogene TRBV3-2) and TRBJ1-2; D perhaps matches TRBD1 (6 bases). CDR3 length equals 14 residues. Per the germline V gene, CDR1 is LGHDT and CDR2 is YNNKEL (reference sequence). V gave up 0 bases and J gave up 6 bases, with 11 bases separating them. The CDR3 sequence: CASSQDIRGHGYTF. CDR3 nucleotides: TGTGCCAGCAGCCAAGATATCAGGGGACATGGCTACACCTTC.

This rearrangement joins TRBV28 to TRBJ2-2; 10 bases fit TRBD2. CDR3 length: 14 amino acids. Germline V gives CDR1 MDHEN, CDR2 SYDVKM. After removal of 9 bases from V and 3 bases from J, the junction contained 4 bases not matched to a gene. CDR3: CASSGRRHTGELFF. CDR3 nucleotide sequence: TGTGCCAGTAGCGGGAGGAGGCACACCGGGGAGCTGTTTTTT. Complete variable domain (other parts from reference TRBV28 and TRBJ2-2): DVKVTQSSRYLVKRTGEKVFLECVQDMDHENMFWYRQDPGLGLRLIYFSYDVKMKEKGDIPEGYSVSREKKERFSLILESASTNQTSMYLCASSGRRHTGELFFGEGSRLTVL.

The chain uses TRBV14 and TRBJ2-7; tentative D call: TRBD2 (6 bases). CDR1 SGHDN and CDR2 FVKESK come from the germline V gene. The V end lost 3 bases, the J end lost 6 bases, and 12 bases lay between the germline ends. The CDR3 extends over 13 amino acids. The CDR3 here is CASSHLAASEQYF. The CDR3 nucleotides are TGTGCCAGCAGCCACTTAGCGGCCTCCGAGCAGTACTTC.

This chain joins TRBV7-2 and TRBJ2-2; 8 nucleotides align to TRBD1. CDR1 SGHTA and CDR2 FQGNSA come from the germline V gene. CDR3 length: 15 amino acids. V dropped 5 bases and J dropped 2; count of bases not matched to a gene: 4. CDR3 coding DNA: TGTGCCAGCAGCCGGACAGGGCCAAACACCGGGGAGCTGTTTTTT. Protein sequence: CASSRTGPNTGELFF.

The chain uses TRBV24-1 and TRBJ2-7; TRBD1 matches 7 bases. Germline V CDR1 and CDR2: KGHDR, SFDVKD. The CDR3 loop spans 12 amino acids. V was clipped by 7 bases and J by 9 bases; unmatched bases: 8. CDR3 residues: CATSRDSKAQYF. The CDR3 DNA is TGTGCCACCAGCCGGGACAGTAAGGCGCAGTACTTC.

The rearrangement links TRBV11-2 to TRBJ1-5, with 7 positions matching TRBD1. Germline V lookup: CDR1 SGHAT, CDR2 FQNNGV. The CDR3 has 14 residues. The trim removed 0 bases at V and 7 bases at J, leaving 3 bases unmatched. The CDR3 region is CASSLEGRGQPQHF. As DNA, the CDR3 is TGTGCCAGCAGCTTAGAGGGCAGGGGGCAGCCCCAGCATTTT.

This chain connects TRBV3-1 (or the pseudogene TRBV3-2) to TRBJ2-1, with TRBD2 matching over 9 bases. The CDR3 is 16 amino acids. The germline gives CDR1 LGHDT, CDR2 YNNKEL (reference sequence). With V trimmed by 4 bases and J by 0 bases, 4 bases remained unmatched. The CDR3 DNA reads TGTGCCAGCAGCCGGACTAGCGAATCCTCCTACAATGAGCAGTTCTTC. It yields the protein CASSRTSESSYNEQFF.

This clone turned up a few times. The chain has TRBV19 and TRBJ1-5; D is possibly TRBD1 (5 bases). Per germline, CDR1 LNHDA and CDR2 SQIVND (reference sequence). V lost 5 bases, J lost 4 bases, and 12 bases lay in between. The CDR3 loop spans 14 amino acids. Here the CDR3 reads CASSLRQRNQPQHF. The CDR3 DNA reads TGTGCCAGTAGTCTAAGACAGAGGAATCAGCCCCAGCATTTT.

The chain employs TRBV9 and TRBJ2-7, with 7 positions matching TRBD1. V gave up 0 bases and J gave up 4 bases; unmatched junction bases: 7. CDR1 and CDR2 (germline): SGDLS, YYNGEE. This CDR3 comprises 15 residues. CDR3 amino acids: CASSVGAGGLYEQYF. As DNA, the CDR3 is TGTGCCAGCAGCGTAGGGGCAGGGGGATTATACGAGCAGTACTTC.

CDR3: CASSEYRLAGSYNEQFF. The CDR3 DNA follows: TGTGCCAGCAGTGAATATAGACTAGCGGGTTCCTACAATGAGCAGTTCTTC. The chain links TRBV25-1 to TRBJ2-1, with TRBD2 identical over 10 bases. From germline, CDR1 is MGHDK and CDR2 SYGVNS. The CDR3 totals 17 residues. Germline trimming cut 0 bases from V and 1 base from J; bases unmatched to any gene: 3.

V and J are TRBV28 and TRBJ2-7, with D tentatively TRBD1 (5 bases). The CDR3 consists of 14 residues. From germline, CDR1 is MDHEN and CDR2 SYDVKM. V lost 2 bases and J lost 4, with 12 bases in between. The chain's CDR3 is CASSLRGRAYEQYF. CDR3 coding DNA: TGTGCCAGCAGTTTAAGGGGCAGAGCGTACGAGCAGTACTTC.

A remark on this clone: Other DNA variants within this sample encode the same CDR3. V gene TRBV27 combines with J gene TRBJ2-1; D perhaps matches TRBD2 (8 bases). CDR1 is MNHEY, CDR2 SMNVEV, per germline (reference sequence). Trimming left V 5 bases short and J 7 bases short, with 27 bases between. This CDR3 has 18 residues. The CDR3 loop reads CASSPSTGSQRGRNEQFF. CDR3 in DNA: TGTGCCAGCAGTCCCTCGACAGGGAGTCAGCGGGGGAGGAATGAGCAGTTCTTC.

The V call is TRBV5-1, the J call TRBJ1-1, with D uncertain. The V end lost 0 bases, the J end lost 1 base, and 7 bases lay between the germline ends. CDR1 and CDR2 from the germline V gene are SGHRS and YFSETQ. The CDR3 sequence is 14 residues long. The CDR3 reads CASSLDSWNTEAFF. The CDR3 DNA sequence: TGCGCCAGCAGCTTGGACAGCTGGAACACTGAAGCTTTCTTT.